Below are 32 T cell receptor beta chains sequenced from a single sample in a study of T cells in tuberculosis. Sequencing was performed with immunoSEQ multiplex PCR; in TCRdb, only in-frame clones are kept and a portion is missing. The sample lists about 20,000 clones; around 89% were seen once. What was sequenced was PBMCs. Receptor source: a donor aged 10-29 years with latent tuberculosis or without tuberculosis infection.

This rearrangement joins TRBV5-1 to TRBJ1-2, with a possible D match to TRBD1 (5 bases). From germline, CDR1 is SGHRS and CDR2 YFSETQ. V was pared by 0 bases and J by 4 bases, with 13 bases between. The CDR3 is made up of 15 amino acids. The CDR3: CASSLGAGLSYGYTF. The CDR3 DNA is TGCGCCAGCAGCTTGGGGGCAGGGTTGTCCTATGGCTACACCTTC. The full variable domain, in which reference TRBV5-1 and TRBJ1-2 provide the parts outside the CDR3, is KAGVTQTPRYLIKTRGQQVTLSCSPISGHRSVSWYQQTPGQGLQFLFEYFSETQRNKGNFPGRFSGRQFSNSRSEMNVSTLELGDSALYLCASSLGAGLSYGYTFGSGTRLTVV.

V is TRBV29-1 and J is TRBJ2-7, with 9 bases fitting TRBD1. This CDR3 region has 13 residues. The germline V gene has CDR1 SQVTM and CDR2 ANQGSEA. The V segment lost 6 bases and the J segment 3 bases; nucleotides outside the gene matches: 6. The chain's CDR3 is CSVKLDRGYEQYF. The CDR3 bases are TGCAGCGTCAAGCTGGACAGGGGCTACGAGCAGTACTTC.

The V call is TRBV6-4, the J call TRBJ2-5; maybe TRBD1 (6 bases). Germline CDR1 is MRHNA and CDR2 is SNTAGT. The CDR3 consists of 13 residues. V shed 3 bases and J shed 5 bases, with 10 bases lying between them. The CDR3 nucleotides read TGTGCCAGCAGTGAAGCACAGGGCGAGACCCAGTACTTC. Encoded protein: CASSEAQGETQYF.

This sequence joins TRBV5-1 and TRBJ2-7; a weak D match, TRBD1 (6 bases). This CDR3 has 14 residues. V was cut by 4 bases and J by 1 base, with 12 bases left in between. Germline CDR1 SGHRS, CDR2 YFSETQ. The CDR3 loop reads CASSQLDRSYEQYF. CDR3 nucleotide sequence: TGCGCCAGCAGCCAACTGGACAGATCCTACGAGCAGTACTTC.

The table lists this clone with a few counts. The chain joins TRBV6-1 to TRBJ1-2, with D unresolved. Per germline, CDR1 MNHNS and CDR2 SASEGT. Trimming pared 6 bases from V and 8 bases from J, leaving 13 bases between. The CDR3 has 12 amino acids. CDR3 region: CASREQIEGYTF. The CDR3, as DNA: TGTGCCAGCAGGGAGCAGATCGAGGGCTACACCTTC.

V and J are TRBV6-4 and TRBJ1-1; D is perhaps TRBD1 (5 bases). V was cut by 6 bases and J by 2 bases, with 10 bases left in between. The CDR3 contains 13 residues. The germline CDR1 and CDR2 sequences are MRHNA and SNTAGT. The CDR3 spells CASSFDSNTEAFF. The CDR3 DNA follows: TGTGCCAGCAGCTTCGACAGCAACACTGAAGCTTTCTTT.

The CDR3 sequence is CASSRQTVSNEKLFF. In nucleotides, the CDR3 is TGTGCCAGCAGCCGACAGACAGTCTCTAATGAAAAACTGTTTTTT. This chain connects TRBV2 to TRBJ1-4, with D possibly being TRBD1 (5 bases). The CDR3 loop spans 15 amino acids. The V gene's germline CDR1 is SNHLY and CDR2 FYNNEI. V lost 6 bases to trimming and J lost 3 bases, with 14 bases between them. The variable domain in full, completed from reference TRBV2 and TRBJ1-4, reads EPEVTQTPSHQVTQMGQEVILRCVPISNHLYFYWYRQILGQKVEFLVSFYNNEISEKSEIFDDQFSVERPDGSNFTLKIRSTKLEDSAMYFCASSRQTVSNEKLFFGSGTQLSVL.

The V gene is TRBV4-1, the J gene TRBJ2-3; 10 positions agree with TRBD2. The CDR3 extends over 17 amino acids. Trimming cost V 4 bases and J 2 bases; bases outside gene matches: 9. Germline V gives CDR1 MGHRA, CDR2 YSYEKL. The CDR3 coding sequence is TGCGCCAGCAGCCTTGAAAGCGGGGGGGCGTCCACAGATACGCAGTATTTT. This translates into CASSLESGGASTDTQYF.

This sequence joins TRBV5-8 and TRBJ2-2; D not certain. With 0 bases removed from V and 0 bases from J, the gap between germline ends came to 12 bases. The germline CDR1 and CDR2 sequences are SGHTS and YDEGEE. The CDR3 extends over 17 amino acids. The CDR3 DNA reads as TGTGCCAGCAGCTTGGTGGCACAATACGCGAACACCGGGGAGCTGTTTTTT. Its protein is CASSLVAQYANTGELFF.

The chain couples TRBV28 to TRBJ2-4; weak D call: TRBD1 (5 bases). CDR1 and CDR2 from the germline V gene are MDHEN and SYDVKM. The CDR3 totals 15 residues. V dropped 6 bases and J dropped 0 bases, with 12 bases sitting between them. CDR3 amino acids: CASRGRALAKNIQYF. For the CDR3, the DNA is TGTGCCAGCAGAGGCAGGGCTTTAGCCAAAAACATTCAGTACTTC.

The V gene is TRBV12-5, the J gene TRBJ1-2; D call uncertain. CDR1 is LGHNT and CDR2 is FRNRAP in the germline V gene. V was pared by 1 base and J by 5 bases, with 17 bases between. This CDR3 region has 16 residues. Written as DNA, the CDR3 is TGTGCTAGTGGTTTGGAAAAAGGCCCGGCGGGATATGGCTACACCTTC. The encoded protein is CASGLEKGPAGYGYTF.

This sequence joins TRBV5-1 and TRBJ2-4; 7 bases agree with TRBD1. This CDR3 has 16 amino acids. V gave up 4 bases and J gave up 0 bases; unmatched junction bases: 7. The germline V gene encodes CDR1 SGHRS and CDR2 YFSETQ. Written as DNA, the CDR3 is TGCGCCAGCAGCACCGGACAGGACTTAGCCAAAAACATTCAGTACTTC. It yields the protein CASSTGQDLAKNIQYF.

V and J are TRBV5-1 and TRBJ2-5; D call uncertain. Germline V gene sequence: CDR1 SGHRS, CDR2 YFSETQ. The CDR3 loop spans 13 amino acids. The V gene lost 2 bases and the J gene lost 5 bases, with 10 bases spanning the gap. CDR3 DNA sequence: TGCGCCAGCAGCTTCCCGCTTCAGGAGACCCAGTACTTC. Translating gives CASSFPLQETQYF.

V is TRBV30 and J is TRBJ2-2; 9 bases map to TRBD1. Germline-derived CDR1 and CDR2 are GTSNPN and SVGIG (reference sequence). Trimming removed 3 bases from V and 6 bases from J; junction bases left unmatched: 8. The CDR3 consists of 15 residues. The CDR3 is CAWSPGQGRAGELFF. The CDR3, as DNA: TGTGCCTGGAGCCCAGGACAGGGGAGGGCCGGGGAGCTGTTTTTT.

The chain combines TRBV27 with TRBJ1-5, with D possibly TRBD1 on 5 matching bases. V was shortened by 6 bases and J by 0 bases, with 12 bases between the two germline ends. CDR1 MNHEY and CDR2 SMNVEV come from the germline V gene (reference sequence). The CDR3 extends over 15 amino acids. This CDR3 reads CASRPGTVSNQPQHF. CDR3 sequence (DNA): TGTGCCAGCAGACCTGGGACTGTTAGCAATCAGCCCCAGCATTTT.

The genes are TRBV5-4 and TRBJ1-2; D is ambiguous. Trimming cost V 4 bases and J 5 bases, with 9 bases left between them. The CDR3 length is 12 residues. Germline CDR1 is SGHNT and CDR2 is YYREEE (reference sequence). The CDR3 loop is CASSAGSYGYTF. The CDR3 DNA is TGTGCCAGCAGCGCCGGTAGTTATGGCTACACCTTC.

V usage is TRBV5-1 and J usage is TRBJ1-2; 9 bases match TRBD1. V shed 3 bases, J shed 7 bases, and the junction held 10 bases outside the gene matches. The CDR3 covers 15 residues. The germline CDR1 and CDR2 sequences are SGHRS and YFSETQ. The CDR3 coding sequence is TGCGCCAGCAGCTACGCATCGACAGGGGGAAGTGGCTACACCTTC. It translates to CASSYASTGGSGYTF.

This chain links TRBV9 with TRBJ1-2, with D tentatively TRBD1 (5 bases). Germline V gene data show CDR1 as SGDLS and CDR2 as YYNGEE. The CDR3 spans 14 residues. With 0 bases removed from V and 2 bases from J, the gap between germline ends came to 8 bases. The DNA for the CDR3 is TGTGCCAGCAGCGTAGACCAGGGCAACTATGGCTACACCTTC. Its protein product is CASSVDQGNYGYTF.

This rearrangement joins TRBV15 to TRBJ1-5, with a weak D call TRBD1 (5 bases). The CDR3 spans 15 residues. Trimming pared 5 bases from V and 0 bases from J, leaving 11 bases between. Per germline, CDR1 LNHNV and CDR2 YYDKDF (reference sequence). CDR3 sequence reads: CATSGGAYSNQPQHF. The CDR3 nucleotides read TGTGCCACCAGCGGCGGGGCCTATAGCAATCAGCCCCAGCATTTT.

The sample holds one count of this clone. The chain carries TRBV4-3 and TRBJ2-1, with 8 bases identical to TRBD2. Per germline, CDR1 LGHNA and CDR2 YSLEER. V shed 1 base and J 5 bases; nucleotides not matched to a gene: 19. The CDR3 sequence is 20 residues long. CDR3 nucleotides: TGCGCCAGCAGCCAAGTTTTGGGGACTAGTGCCCTAGGTCCCCACAATGAGCAGTTCTTC. Its translation is CASSQVLGTSALGPHNEQFF.

The genes are TRBV5-1 and TRBJ2-7; D is undetermined. The CDR3 has 14 residues. CDR1 SGHRS and CDR2 YFSETQ come from the germline V gene. Trimming took off 0 bases at V and 0 bases at J, with 7 bases between the two ends. The CDR3 loop is CASSLDGSSYEQYF. The CDR3 DNA reads TGCGCCAGCAGCTTGGATGGCAGCTCCTACGAGCAGTACTTC. The full variable domain, its missing parts supplied by reference TRBV5-1 and TRBJ2-7, is KAGVTQTPRYLIKTRGQQVTLSCSPISGHRSVSWYQQTPGQGLQFLFEYFSETQRNKGNFPGRFSGRQFSNSRSEMNVSTLELGDSALYLCASSLDGSSYEQYFGPGTRLTVT.

This clone was detected once. In DNA, the CDR3 is TGTGCCTGGAGTGTAGGCGGAAACTACGAGCAGTACTTC. It is translated as CAWSVGGNYEQYF. This chain joins TRBV30 and TRBJ2-7, with no clear D. CDR3 length: 13 amino acids. V lost 0 bases and J 3 bases, leaving 9 bases between the germline ends. From germline, CDR1 is GTSNPN and CDR2 SVGIG (reference sequence).

This rearrangement joins TRBV5-1 to TRBJ1-1; D perhaps matches TRBD1 (6 bases). CDR1 is SGHRS, CDR2 YFSETQ, per germline. Trimming cost V 4 bases and J 0 bases, with 16 bases left between them. The CDR3 sequence is 16 residues long. The CDR3 spells CASSQTLGALNTEAFF. In DNA form, the CDR3 reads TGCGCCAGCAGCCAGACTTTGGGGGCATTGAACACTGAAGCTTTCTTT. The whole variable domain, filled in from reference TRBV5-1 and TRBJ1-1, reads KAGVTQTPRYLIKTRGQQVTLSCSPISGHRSVSWYQQTPGQGLQFLFEYFSETQRNKGNFPGRFSGRQFSNSRSEMNVSTLELGDSALYLCASSQTLGALNTEAFFGQGTRLTVV.

This clone has a single count. The gene calls are TRBV28 and TRBJ1-4; D might be TRBD1 (5 bases). Germline CDR1 MDHEN, CDR2 SYDVKM. Trimming took off 7 bases at V and 0 bases at J, with 15 bases between the two ends. The CDR3 has 16 amino acids. For the CDR3, the DNA is TGTGCCAGCACTCCGGCCGGGGGTGCAACTAATGAAAAACTGTTTTTT. It translates to CASTPAGGATNEKLFF.

The chain combines TRBV12-5 with TRBJ2-3; maybe TRBD2 (6 bases). V dropped 4 bases and J dropped 6 bases, with 17 bases sitting between them. Germline CDR1 and CDR2: LGHNT and FRNRAP. The CDR3 has 15 amino acids. The CDR3 protein is CASGSLDYTSDTQYF. The CDR3 DNA is TGTGCTAGTGGTTCGTTGGACTACACCTCCGATACGCAGTATTTT. Complete variable domain (other parts from reference TRBV12-5 and TRBJ2-3): DARVTQTPRHKVTEMGQEVTMRCQPILGHNTVFWYRQTMMQGLELLAYFRNRAPLDDSGMPKDRFSAEMPDATLATLKIQPSEPRDSAVYFCASGSLDYTSDTQYFGPGTRLTVL.

The V gene is TRBV11-3, the J gene TRBJ2-3; perhaps TRBD1 as D (6 bases). The CDR3 is made up of 12 amino acids. V lost 5 bases and J lost 5, with 8 bases in between. CDR1 and CDR2 from the germline V gene are SGHNT and YENEEA. The chain's CDR3 is CASSPQGDTQYF. As DNA, the CDR3 is TGTGCCAGCAGCCCACAGGGAGATACGCAGTATTTT.

This clone was seen more than once but under ten times. The chain has TRBV19 and TRBJ1-2; a weak D match, TRBD1 (6 bases). Trimming removed 5 bases from V and 4 bases from J, with 17 bases in between. Germline CDR1 is LNHDA and CDR2 is SQIVND (reference sequence). There are 15 residues in the CDR3. This CDR3 is CASSVTGPPFYGYTF. In DNA, the CDR3 is TGTGCCAGTAGTGTCACAGGGCCCCCCTTCTATGGCTACACCTTC.

V is TRBV29-1 and J is TRBJ1-2; D might be TRBD1 (6 bases). The CDR3 totals 12 residues. CDR1 and CDR2 (germline): SQVTM, ANQGSEA. The V and J ends lost 6 bases and 6 bases respectively, with 14 bases between them. The CDR3 DNA reads TGCAGCGTGACAGGACTTGAGGATGGCTACACCTTC. Protein sequence: CSVTGLEDGYTF.

This chain uses TRBV4-3 with TRBJ2-2; TRBD2 might be the D (6 bases). Germline CDR1 reads LGHNA; CDR2 reads YSLEER. The length of the CDR3 is 16 residues. V was trimmed by 0 bases and J by 6 bases, leaving 14 bases between them. The CDR3 nucleotides are TGCGCCAGCAGCCAAGATTTTCCCAGGGAGGCCGGGGAGCTGTTTTTT. It encodes CASSQDFPREAGELFF.

This chain links TRBV19 with TRBJ1-3; the D is unclear. Germline CDR1 is LNHDA and CDR2 is SQIVND (reference sequence). The length of the CDR3 is 13 residues. Trimming shortened V by 3 bases and J by 4 bases, and 7 bases separated the two germline ends. CDR3 residues: CASSISGGNTIYF. The CDR3 DNA is TGTGCCAGTAGTATCTCGGGAGGAAACACCATATATTTT.

The chain links TRBV5-6 to TRBJ2-5; TRBD2 might be the D (6 bases). The V end was cut by 1 base, the J end by 5 bases, with 18 bases between. CDR1 SGHDT and CDR2 YYEEEE come from the germline V gene. This CDR3 spans 16 amino acids. CDR3 DNA: TGTGCCAGCAGCTTGCCGGGACTCCAAAGGGAGGAGACCCAGTACTTC. Translation gives CASSLPGLQREETQYF.

This chain links TRBV28 with TRBJ1-6; D unresolved. CDR3 length: 14 residues. V lost 3 bases and J 6 bases, leaving 9 bases between the germline ends. Germline lookup yields CDR1 MDHEN and CDR2 SYDVKM. Written as DNA, the CDR3 is TGTGCCAGCAGTTTGGCGGGGTTTAATTCACCCCTCCACTTT. It codes for CASSLAGFNSPLHF.